The following is a TCR beta chain sequence with its context. Antigen: not known. Different DNA sequences within this sample yield the same CDR3. Execution of the assay was at deep level. TCRdb's table, derived via immunoSEQ multiplex PCR, lists solely in-frame clones and lacks some. The repertoire holds fewer than 2.5 million clones, with roughly 93% as singletons. The data derive from a study of shared clonotypes between healthy human individuals. Study as a whole: Each donor's CD8 memory used one plate, CD8 naive two, each CD4 subset three.

Whole-study results and caveats: Non-shared clonotypes had lower generation probabilities than those shared by all four donors.

Trimming left V 0 bases short and J 2 bases short, with 7 bases between. CDR3 length equals 13 residues. Germline CDR1 is GTSNPN and CDR2 is SVGIG (reference sequence). The rearrangement links TRBV30 to TRBJ2-5; no clear D gene. This TCR was sampled from a young man in good health. Some clones in this sample may be carry-over from other donors' samples. Sample: naive CD4+ T cells from PBMCs. Subset noted: CD45RA+ positively selected. The CDR3 DNA follows: TGTGCCTGGAGTGTACGGAGTCAAGAGACCCAGTACTTC. Protein: CAWSVRSQETQYF.